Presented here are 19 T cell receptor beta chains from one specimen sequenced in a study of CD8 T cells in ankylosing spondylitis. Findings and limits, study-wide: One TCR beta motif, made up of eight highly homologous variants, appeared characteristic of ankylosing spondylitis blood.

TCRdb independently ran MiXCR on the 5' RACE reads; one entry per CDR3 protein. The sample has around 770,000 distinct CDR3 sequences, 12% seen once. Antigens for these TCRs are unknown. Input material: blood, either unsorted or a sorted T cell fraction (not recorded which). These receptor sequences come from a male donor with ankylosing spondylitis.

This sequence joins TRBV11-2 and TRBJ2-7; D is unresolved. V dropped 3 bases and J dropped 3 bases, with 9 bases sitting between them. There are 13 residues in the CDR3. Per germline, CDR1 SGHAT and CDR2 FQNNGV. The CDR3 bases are TGTGCCAGCAGCTTCCGCAGAAACTACGAGCAGTACTTC. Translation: CASSFRRNYEQYF.

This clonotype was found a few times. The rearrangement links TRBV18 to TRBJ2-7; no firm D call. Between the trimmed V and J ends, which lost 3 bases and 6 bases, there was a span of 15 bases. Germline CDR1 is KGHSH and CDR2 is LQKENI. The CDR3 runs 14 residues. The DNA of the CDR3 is TGTGCCAGCTCACCGCCGCACGGGTGGGGCGAGCAGTACTTC. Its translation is CASSPPHGWGEQYF.

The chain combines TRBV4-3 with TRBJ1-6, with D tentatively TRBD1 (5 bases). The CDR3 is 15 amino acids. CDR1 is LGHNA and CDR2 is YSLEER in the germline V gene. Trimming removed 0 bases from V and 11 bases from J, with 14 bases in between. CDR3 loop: CASSQDGRGVAPLHF. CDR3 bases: TGCGCCAGCAGCCAAGATGGGAGGGGCGTAGCACCCCTCCACTTT.

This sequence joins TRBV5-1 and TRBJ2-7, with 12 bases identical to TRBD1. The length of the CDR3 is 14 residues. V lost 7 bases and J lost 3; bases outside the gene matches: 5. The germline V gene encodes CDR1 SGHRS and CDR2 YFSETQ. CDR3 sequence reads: CASQGQGASYEQYF. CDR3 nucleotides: TGCGCCAGCCAGGGACAGGGGGCTAGCTACGAGCAGTACTTC.

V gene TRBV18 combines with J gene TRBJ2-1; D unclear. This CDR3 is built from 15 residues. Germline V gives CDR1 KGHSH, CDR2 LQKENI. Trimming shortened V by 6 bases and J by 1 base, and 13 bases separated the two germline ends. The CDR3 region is CASSPEPPSYNEQFF. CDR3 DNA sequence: TGTGCCAGCTCCCCGGAGCCCCCATCCTACAATGAGCAGTTCTTC.

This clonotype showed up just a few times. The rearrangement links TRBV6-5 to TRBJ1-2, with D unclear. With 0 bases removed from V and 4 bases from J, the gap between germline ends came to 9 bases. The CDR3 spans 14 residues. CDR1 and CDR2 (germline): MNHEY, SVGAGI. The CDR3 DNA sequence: TGTGCCAGCAGTTACTCGAGGTTGGCCTATGGCTACACCTTC. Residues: CASSYSRLAYGYTF.

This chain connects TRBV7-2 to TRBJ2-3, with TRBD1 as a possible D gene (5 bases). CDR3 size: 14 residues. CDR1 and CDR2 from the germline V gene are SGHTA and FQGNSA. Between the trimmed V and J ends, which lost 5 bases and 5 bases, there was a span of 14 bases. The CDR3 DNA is TGTGCCAGCAGCACCCGGACAACCGGAGATACGCAGTATTTT. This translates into CASSTRTTGDTQYF.

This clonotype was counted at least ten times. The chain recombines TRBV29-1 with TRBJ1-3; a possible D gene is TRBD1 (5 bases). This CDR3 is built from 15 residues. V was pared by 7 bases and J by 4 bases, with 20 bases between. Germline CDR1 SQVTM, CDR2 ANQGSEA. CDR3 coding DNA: TGCAGCGCCGGCCCAGAGGGAGGGGACGGAAACACCATATATTTT. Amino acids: CSAGPEGGDGNTIYF.

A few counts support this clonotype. As DNA, the CDR3 is TGCAGTGCTAGACTAGCGGGGAGACGCCAAGAGACCCAGTACTTC. Its protein is CSARLAGRRQETQYF. The V gene is TRBV20-1, the J gene TRBJ2-5, with 9 bases identical to TRBD2. The ends lost 2 bases at V and 1 base at J; junction bases unmatched: 5. There are 15 residues in the CDR3. Germline V CDR1 and CDR2: DFQATT, SNEGSKA (reference sequence).

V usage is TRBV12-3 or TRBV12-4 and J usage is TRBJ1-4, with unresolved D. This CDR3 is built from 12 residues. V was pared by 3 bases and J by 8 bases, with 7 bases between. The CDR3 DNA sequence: TGTGCCAGCAGTTTCGCTGGGGAAAAACTGTTTTTT. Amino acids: CASSFAGEKLFF.

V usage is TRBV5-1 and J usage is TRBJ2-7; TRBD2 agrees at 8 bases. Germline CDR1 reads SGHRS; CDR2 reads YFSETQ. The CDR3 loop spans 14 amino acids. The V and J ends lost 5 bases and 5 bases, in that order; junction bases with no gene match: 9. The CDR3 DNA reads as TGCGCCAGCAGAGGCTTAGCGGGGACCAACGAGCAGTACTTC. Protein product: CASRGLAGTNEQYF.

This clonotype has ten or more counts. CDR3 nucleotide sequence: TGTGCCAGCAGCGACTTAGGGCTTGGTATGGAGACCCAGTACTTC. It codes for CASSDLGLGMETQYF. The rearrangement uses TRBV7-2 and TRBJ2-5; D gene ambiguous. This CDR3 is built from 15 residues. The germline CDR1 and CDR2 sequences are SGHTA and FQGNSA. Between the trimmed V and J ends, which lost 5 bases and 5 bases, there was a span of 18 bases.

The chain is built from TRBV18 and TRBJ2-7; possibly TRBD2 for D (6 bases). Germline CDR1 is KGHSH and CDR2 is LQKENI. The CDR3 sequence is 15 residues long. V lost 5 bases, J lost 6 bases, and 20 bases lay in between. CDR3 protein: CASSAQFEVGGEQYF. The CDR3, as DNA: TGTGCCAGCTCAGCACAATTCGAAGTGGGGGGCGAGCAGTACTTC.

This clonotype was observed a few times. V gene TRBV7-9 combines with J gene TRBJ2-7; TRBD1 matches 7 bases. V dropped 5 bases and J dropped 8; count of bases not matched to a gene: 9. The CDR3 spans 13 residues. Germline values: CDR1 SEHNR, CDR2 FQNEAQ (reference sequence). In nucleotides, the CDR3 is TGTGCCAGCAGCAAACCGACAGGGCTGAAGCAGTACTTC. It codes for CASSKPTGLKQYF.

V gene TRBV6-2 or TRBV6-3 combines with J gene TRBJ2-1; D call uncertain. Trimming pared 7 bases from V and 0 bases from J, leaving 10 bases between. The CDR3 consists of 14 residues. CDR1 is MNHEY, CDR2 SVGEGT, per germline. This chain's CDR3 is CASKLQSSYNEQFF. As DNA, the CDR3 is TGTGCCAGCAAACTCCAAAGCTCCTACAATGAGCAGTTCTTC.

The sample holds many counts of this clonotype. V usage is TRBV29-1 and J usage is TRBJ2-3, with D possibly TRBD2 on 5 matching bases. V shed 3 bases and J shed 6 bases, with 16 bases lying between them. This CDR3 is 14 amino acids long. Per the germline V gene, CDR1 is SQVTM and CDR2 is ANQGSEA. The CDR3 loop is CSVEVGQAGDTQYF. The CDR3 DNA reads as TGCAGCGTTGAGGTTGGTCAGGCGGGCGATACGCAGTATTTT.

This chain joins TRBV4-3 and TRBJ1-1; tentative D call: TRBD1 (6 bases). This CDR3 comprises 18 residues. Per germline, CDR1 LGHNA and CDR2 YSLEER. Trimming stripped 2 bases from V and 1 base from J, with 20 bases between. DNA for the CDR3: TGCGCCAGCAGCCAACGTTCCGGTAGGGACACCGCGAACACTGAAGCTTTCTTT. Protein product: CASSQRSGRDTANTEAFF.

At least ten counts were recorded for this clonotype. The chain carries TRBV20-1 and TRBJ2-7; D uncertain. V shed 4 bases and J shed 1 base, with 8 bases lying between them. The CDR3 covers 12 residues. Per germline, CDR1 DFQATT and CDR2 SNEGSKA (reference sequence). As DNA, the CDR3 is TGCAGTGCTACCCCGGATTCCTACGAGCAGTACTTC. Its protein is CSATPDSYEQYF.

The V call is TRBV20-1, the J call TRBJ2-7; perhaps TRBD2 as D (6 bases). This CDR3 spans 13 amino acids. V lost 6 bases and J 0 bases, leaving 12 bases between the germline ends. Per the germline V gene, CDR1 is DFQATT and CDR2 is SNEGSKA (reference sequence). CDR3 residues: CSARGFSSYEQYF. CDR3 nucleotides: TGCAGTGCCCGGGGGTTCAGCTCCTACGAGCAGTACTTC.